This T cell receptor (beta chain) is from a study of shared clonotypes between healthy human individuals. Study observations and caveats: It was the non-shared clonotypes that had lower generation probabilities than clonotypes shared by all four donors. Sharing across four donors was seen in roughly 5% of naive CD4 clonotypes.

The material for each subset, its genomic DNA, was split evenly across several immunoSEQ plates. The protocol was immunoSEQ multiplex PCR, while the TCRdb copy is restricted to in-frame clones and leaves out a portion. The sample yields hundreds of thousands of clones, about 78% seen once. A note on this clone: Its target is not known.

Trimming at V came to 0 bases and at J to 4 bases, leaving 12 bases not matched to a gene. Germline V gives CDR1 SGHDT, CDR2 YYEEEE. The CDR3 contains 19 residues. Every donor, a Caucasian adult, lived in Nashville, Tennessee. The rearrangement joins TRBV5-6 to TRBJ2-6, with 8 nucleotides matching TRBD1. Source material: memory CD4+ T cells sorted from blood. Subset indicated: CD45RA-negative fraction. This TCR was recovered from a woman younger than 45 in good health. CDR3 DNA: TGTGCCAGCAGCTTGGGTCTGGACAGGGTTTTTCTCGGGGCCAACGTCCTGACTTTC. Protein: CASSLGLDRVFLGANVLTF.